The rows below give T cell receptor beta chains drawn from one sample of a study of control samples from healthy donors and cancer patients. The assay was immunoSEQ multiplex PCR, and TCRdb's table has in-frame clones only and misses some. The data show approximately 140,000 clones, under 95% seen once. The sequenced material came from blood. All receptors come from a man between 18 and 35 years old in good health. Each CDR3 is given with its conserved first and last residue. A D gene is named only where the DNA matches it firmly. Clone size is shown for a subset of rows, as once, few, many or a class of expanded clone.

v_call	d_call	j_call	clone_size	cdr3_nt	cdr3_aa
TRBV30	-	TRBJ1-3	-	TGTGCCTGGAGTGACTTTATCGGGGGATCTGGAAACACCATATATTTT	CAWSDFIGGSGNTIYF
TRBV6-5	-	TRBJ2-2	-	TGTGCCAGCAGTTACGCCGGGGAGCTGTTTTTT	CASSYAGELFF
TRBV9	-	TRBJ2-3	-	TGTGCCAGCAGCGTAGGGACAGATACGCAGTATTTT	CASSVGTDTQYF
TRBV6-5	-	TRBJ2-7	-	TGTGCCAGCATTACATCGGACATACCCTACGAGCAGTACTTC	CASITSDIPYEQYF
TRBV6-1	-	TRBJ1-2	-	TGTGCCAGCAGTGAAGCGCTTTGGGGGGGCGCCCCTCCACTCTATGGCTACACCTTC	CASSEALWGGAPPLYGYTF
TRBV15	-	TRBJ1-2	few	TGTGCCACCAGCAAAGGCAGGGTAAACTATGGCTACACCTTC	CATSKGRVNYGYTF
TRBV19	TRBD1	TRBJ1-1	-	TGTGCCACAGGGGGAGCCTCGAGCACTGAAGCTTTCTTT	CATGGASSTEAFF
TRBV4-3	TRBD1	TRBJ1-6	-	TGCGCCAGCAGCCAAGATGGGGACAGGGGGCTGGCACCCCTCCACTTT	CASSQDGDRGLAPLHF
TRBV19	-	TRBJ1-3	-	TGTGCCAGTCGGAGAGATGTCTCTGGAAACACCATATATTTT	CASRRDVSGNTIYF
TRBV6-1	-	TRBJ1-6	once	TGTGCCAGCAGTGATGGTTTCCCACCCCTCCACTTT	CASSDGFPPLHF
TRBV6-2/TRBV6-3	-	TRBJ2-7	-	TGTGCCAGCAGTTACTCGGCGAGGGACCCACCCTACGAGCAGTACTTC	CASSYSARDPPYEQYF
TRBV13	-	TRBJ1-3	-	TGTGCCAGCAGCTTTACCGGGATATTGGGAACTGGAAACACCATATATTTT	CASSFTGILGTGNTIYF
TRBV14	TRBD2	TRBJ2-1	-	TGTGCCAGCAGCCAACGACTAGCGGGGAACAATGAGCAGTTCTTC	CASSQRLAGNNEQFF
TRBV4-1	TRBD2	TRBJ2-3	once	TGCGCCAGCAGCGATCTAGCGGGGGGCCTCTTGGGGGATACGCAGTATTTT	CASSDLAGGLLGDTQYF
TRBV28	-	TRBJ1-2	-	TGTGCCAGCAGACCTGACGGTCCCTATGGCTACACCTTC	CASRPDGPYGYTF